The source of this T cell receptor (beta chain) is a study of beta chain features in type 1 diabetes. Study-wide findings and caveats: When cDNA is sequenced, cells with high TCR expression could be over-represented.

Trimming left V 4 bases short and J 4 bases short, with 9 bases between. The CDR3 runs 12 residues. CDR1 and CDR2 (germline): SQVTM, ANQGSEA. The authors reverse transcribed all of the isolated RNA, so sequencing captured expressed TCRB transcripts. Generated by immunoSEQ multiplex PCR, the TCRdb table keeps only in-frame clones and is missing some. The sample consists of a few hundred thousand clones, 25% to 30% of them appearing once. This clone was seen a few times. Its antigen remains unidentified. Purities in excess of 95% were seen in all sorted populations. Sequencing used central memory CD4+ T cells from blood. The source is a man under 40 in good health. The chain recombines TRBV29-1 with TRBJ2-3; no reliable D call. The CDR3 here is CSVGVRADTQYF. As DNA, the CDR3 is TGCAGCGTTGGGGTTAGGGCAGATACGCAGTATTTT.